This TCR beta chain was profiled in a study of blood T cell repertoires in COVID-19. About the study: Italy, Spain and the United States were the sources of the convalescent and acute COVID-19 samples. PBMCs, B-cell-depleted T cells, or T cells were the source of the cDNA or gDNA that made up the material.

V shed 4 bases and J 7 bases; nucleotides not matched to a gene: 12. Germline CDR1 LGHDT, CDR2 YNNKEL (reference sequence). This CDR3 has 16 amino acids. Study processing details: Amplifying reference gene primers gave estimates of nucleated cell counts. Clones were read by immunoSEQ multiplex PCR, and TCRdb kept only the in-frame ones, dropping some. V, J and clone size are those of that table, while D and trimming were read from the DNA. The table lists 310,000 or so clones, roughly 87% of them singletons. The V call is TRBV3-1 (or the pseudogene TRBV3-2), the J call TRBJ1-4, with TRBD1 matching 7 bases. The TCR sequence derives from a middle-aged man with active or convalescent COVID-19. Sequenced input: peripheral blood. This CDR3 reads CASSLLVQGRGEKLFF. CDR3 DNA: TGTGCCAGCAGCCTCCTCGTACAGGGGAGAGGTGAAAAACTGTTTTTT.